This T cell receptor beta chain was recorded in a study of high-grade serous ovarian cancer treatment subgroups. As regards this clone: Its target is unknown.

Sequencing was performed with immunoSEQ multiplex PCR; in TCRdb, only in-frame clones are kept and a portion is missing. Among 30,000 to 40,000 clones listed, over 60% were seen once. The tumor samples were collected prior to definitive surgery or chemotherapy. Germline V gene sequence: CDR1 MDHEN, CDR2 SYDVKM. Unmatched junction bases numbered 8, after V lost 4 bases and J lost 5 bases. The length of the CDR3 is 16 residues. Study-wide findings and caveats: Repertoire similarity ranged about 0.11 to 0.79 between tumors of one patient. CDR1 and CDR2 were left unanalyzed; analyses focused on CDR3.

The clonotype was recovered from a human donor with high-grade serous ovarian cancer. V is TRBV28 and J is TRBJ2-5, with 12 bases fitting TRBD1. Material: tumor tissue. The CDR3 spells CASSSSGQGAGETQYF. In nucleotides, the CDR3 is TGTGCCAGCAGTTCCTCGGGACAGGGGGCAGGGGAGACCCAGTACTTC.